The clone carrying this TCR beta chain was counted only a few times. Its antigen is not identified. This entry is derived from a study of OX40 agonist ivuxolimab in advanced cancers. Whole-study context: It was ivuxolimab, an agonistic anti-OX40 (CD134) antibody, that patients were treated with. Study findings and constraints: Low clonal expansion, among the lowest seen, marked partial responders at 0.1-3.0 mg/kg.

Trimming stripped 6 bases from V and 4 bases from J, with 17 bases between. The CDR3 is made up of 14 amino acids. Germline CDR1 reads SGHDT; CDR2 reads YYEEEE. Generated by immunoSEQ multiplex PCR, the TCRdb table keeps only in-frame clones and is missing some. The top ten hold 32% of the sample, which has roughly 27,000 clones, 80% to 85% seen once. The source is an adult with an advanced solid tumor such as melanoma, head and neck, liver or kidney cancer. This chain uses TRBV5-6 with TRBJ2-7; D is ambiguous. Sample: CD4+ or CD8+ T cells sorted from blood, taken in a trial of the OX40 agonist ivuxolimab. DNA of the CDR3: TGTGCCAGCACGAGATATGCCGGATATTACGAGCAGTACTTC. It is translated as CASTRYAGYYEQYF.